The rows below give T cell receptor beta chains drawn from one sample of a study of OX40 agonist ivuxolimab in advanced cancers. The assay was immunoSEQ multiplex PCR, and TCRdb's table has in-frame clones only and misses some. The sample carries 70,000 to 95,000 clones, roughly 88% recorded once. This material consisted of CD4+ or CD8+ T cells sorted from blood, taken in a trial of the OX40 agonist ivuxolimab. These receptors came from an adult with an advanced solid tumor such as melanoma, head and neck, liver or kidney cancer. The CDR3 runs from the conserved cysteine through the conserved F or W. A D gene is named only where the DNA matches it firmly. The size field is filled for only some rows; it gives once, few, many or a size class.

TRBJ2-1,NA,TRBV7-3,NA,CASSLNPGVPYNEQFF,TGTGCCAGCAGCTTAAACCCGGGAGTCCCCTACAATGAGCAGTTCTTC
TRBJ1-2,NA,TRBV11-2,TRBD1,CASSSDRGYGYTF,TGTGCCAGCAGCTCTGACAGGGGATATGGCTACACCTTC
TRBJ2-3,NA,TRBV30,NA,CAWSVRSGTDTQYF,TGTGCCTGGAGTGTACGGAGCGGCACAGATACGCAGTATTTT
TRBJ1-1,NA,TRBV28,NA,CASSLSTVEAFF,TGTGCCAGCAGTTTATCGACAGTTGAAGCTTTCTTT
TRBJ2-2,NA,TRBV5-1,TRBD1,CASSDPGQSNAGELFF,TGCGCCAGCAGCGATCCGGGACAGTCAAACGCCGGGGAGCTGTTTTTT
TRBJ1-2,NA,TRBV18,NA,CASSPIRQGPHGYTF,TGTGCCAGCTCACCGATACGCCAGGGTCCCCATGGCTACACCTTC
TRBJ2-3,NA,TRBV19,NA,CASREGGADTQYF,TGTGCCAGTAGAGAGGGAGGTGCAGATACGCAGTATTTT
TRBJ1-1,NA,TRBV14,TRBD1,CASSQVIQGLFF,TGTGCCAGCAGCCAAGTTATACAGGGGCTTTTCTTT
TRBJ2-3,NA,TRBV2,TRBD2,CASSQRDPSTDTQYF,TGTGCCAGCAGCCAGCGGGACCCTAGCACAGATACGCAGTATTTT
TRBJ1-4,few,TRBV5-6,NA,CASSPGDRWRKEKLFF,TGTGCCAGCAGTCCGGGGGATCGGTGGCGAAAGGAAAAACTGTTTTTT
TRBJ2-3,once,TRBV6-4,NA,CASSRDGPTDTQYF,TGTGCCAGCAGTAGGGACGGTCCCACAGATACGCAGTATTTT
TRBJ2-7,NA,TRBV5-1,TRBD2,CASSVSGPPAYEQYF,TGCGCCAGCAGCGTTAGCGGGCCTCCCGCCTACGAGCAGTACTTC